Below, 28 T cell receptor beta chains from the same sample are listed, as sequenced in a study of shared clonotypes between healthy human individuals. Clones were sequenced by immunoSEQ multiplex PCR, and TCRdb holds only the in-frame ones, with some missing. The repertoire holds about 2.1 million clones, with under 95% as singletons. Terminally differentiated effector memory CD45RA+ cells were left out of the naive CD8 fraction, which was CD45RO-negative and positively selected for CCR7. The sequenced sample consisted of naive CD8+ T cells from PBMCs. These receptors all stem from a man aged 18 to 29 in good health. Some clones in this sample may be carry-over from other donors' samples.

This clone was found once. The chain joins TRBV7-3 to TRBJ2-7; 7 positions agree with TRBD2. Germline CDR1 is SGHTA and CDR2 is FQGTGA. V was clipped by 0 bases and J by 5 bases; unmatched bases: 7. There are 15 residues in the CDR3. CDR3 amino acids: CASSLTGGPIDEQYF. The CDR3 DNA follows: TGTGCCAGCAGCTTAACGGGAGGGCCTATCGACGAGCAGTACTTC.

The V and J genes are TRBV7-9 and TRBJ2-5; 10 nucleotides agree with TRBD2. Matching the DNA end better, TRBJ2-7 makes the J call doubtful. The CDR3 runs 15 residues. Looked up from germline, CDR1 is SEHNR and CDR2 is FQNEAQ (reference sequence). The CDR3 region is CASSLQAGGPDEQYF. The CDR3 coding sequence is TGTGCCAGCAGCTTACAAGCGGGAGGGCCCGACGAGCAGTACTTC.

This chain joins TRBV27 and TRBJ2-7; 7 positions match TRBD1. The CDR3 covers 15 residues. Germline CDR1 and CDR2: MNHEY and SMNVEV (reference sequence). V shed 6 bases, J shed 5 bases, and the junction held 13 bases outside the gene matches. CDR3 protein: CASSRLQDRVDEQYF. CDR3 sequence (DNA): TGTGCCAGCAGCCGACTTCAAGACAGGGTCGACGAGCAGTACTTC.

The rearrangement joins TRBV14 to TRBJ1-2; D gene ambiguous. The CDR3 sequence is 16 residues long. Germline-derived CDR1 and CDR2 are SGHDN and FVKESK. V was pared by 1 base and J by 4 bases, with 16 bases between. CDR3 loop: CASSQVQEGLGYGYTF. The CDR3 DNA is TGTGCCAGCAGCCAAGTCCAAGAGGGCCTCGGCTATGGCTACACCTTC.

This chain joins TRBV4-1 and TRBJ2-3, with D unresolved. The CDR3 covers 15 residues. Trimming left V 4 bases short and J 0 bases short, with 11 bases between. Per the germline V gene, CDR1 is MGHRA and CDR2 is YSYEKL. The CDR3: CASSPFAGSTDTQYF. CDR3 DNA: TGCGCCAGCAGCCCCTTCGCCGGAAGCACAGATACGCAGTATTTT.

The chain is built from TRBV7-7 and TRBJ1-2; the D is unclear. Trimming pared 4 bases from V and 3 bases from J, leaving 21 bases between. This CDR3 is 17 amino acids long. Germline loops: CDR1 SSHAT, CDR2 FNYEAQ (reference sequence). The CDR3 sequence is CASSSPKRTHDDYGYTF. CDR3 bases: TGTGCCAGCAGCTCCCCTAAGCGCACGCATGACGACTATGGCTACACCTTC. The whole variable domain, remainder taken from reference TRBV7-7 and TRBJ1-2, is GAGVSQSPRYKVTKRGQDVTLRCDPISSHATLYWYQQALGQGPEFLTYFNYEAQPDKSGLPSDRFSAERPEGSISTLTIQRTEQRDSAMYRCASSSPKRTHDDYGYTFGSGTRLTVV.

The chain uses TRBV28 and TRBJ2-5, with TRBD2 matching over 14 bases. The CDR3 is made up of 15 amino acids. Germline V gene sequence: CDR1 MDHEN, CDR2 SYDVKM. Losses at the gene ends were 4 bases for V and 6 bases for J; bases not matched to a gene: 4. The CDR3 nucleotides are TGTGCCAGCAGTTGGGGGACTAGCGGGAGTCAGACCCAGTACTTC. Protein sequence: CASSWGTSGSQTQYF.

With respect to this clone: Within the sample, other DNA sequences also encode this same CDR3. The CDR3 DNA reads as TGTGCCAGCAGTTTACTAGCGGGAGGTGGAAATGAGCAGTTCTTC. It is translated as CASSLLAGGGNEQFF. The genes are TRBV28 and TRBJ2-1, with 11 bases lining up with TRBD2. The germline V gene has CDR1 MDHEN and CDR2 SYDVKM. Unmatched junction bases numbered 4, after V lost 2 bases and J lost 7 bases. The CDR3 loop spans 15 amino acids. Full variable domain (missing parts from reference TRBV28 and TRBJ2-1): DVKVTQSSRYLVKRTGEKVFLECVQDMDHENMFWYRQDPGLGLRLIYFSYDVKMKEKGDIPEGYSVSREKKERFSLILESASTNQTSMYLCASSLLAGGGNEQFFGPGTRLTVL.

The sample holds a few counts of this clone. This chain joins TRBV27 and TRBJ1-5; no clear D. CDR1 is MNHEY, CDR2 SMNVEV, per germline (reference sequence). The CDR3 runs to 14 residues. The V gene lost 6 bases and the J gene lost 3 bases, with 12 bases spanning the gap. DNA for the CDR3: TGTGCCAGCAGCGTTTTGGGTTCCAATCAGCCCCAGCATTTT. Translation: CASSVLGSNQPQHF.

About this clone itself: Other nucleotide sequences from this sample produce the same CDR3. The V call is TRBV5-1, the J call TRBJ2-2; D is possibly TRBD2 (7 bases). CDR1 and CDR2 (germline): SGHRS, YFSETQ. V lost 1 base and J 3 bases, leaving 10 bases between the germline ends. This CDR3 is 15 amino acids long. CDR3 protein: CASSLRGADTGELFF. CDR3 DNA: TGCGCCAGCAGCTTGCGGGGGGCAGACACCGGGGAGCTGTTTTTT.

This chain joins TRBV9 and TRBJ1-4; 7 bases are a match to TRBD1. Trimming took 4 bases from V and 8 from J; bases not matched to a gene: 8. Germline-derived CDR1 and CDR2 are SGDLS and YYNGEE. CDR3 length: 14 amino acids. CDR3 loop: CASSQTGDREKLFF. The CDR3 coding sequence is TGTGCCAGCAGCCAAACAGGGGATCGCGAAAAACTGTTTTTT. The full variable domain, completed using reference TRBV9 and TRBJ1-4, is DSGVTQTPKHLITATGQRVTLRCSPRSGDLSVYWYQQSLDQGLQFLIQYYNGEERAKGNILERFSAQQFPDLHSELNLSSLELGDSALYFCASSQTGDREKLFFGSGTQLSVL.

The chain carries TRBV28 and TRBJ2-5, with 9 bases identical to TRBD1. The CDR3 length is 15 residues. The V segment lost 4 bases and the J segment 5 bases; nucleotides outside the gene matches: 8. Germline V gene lookup returns CDR1 MDHEN and CDR2 SYDVKM. The CDR3 spells CASSSSDRGRETQYF. The CDR3 bases are TGTGCCAGCAGTTCGTCCGACAGGGGGAGGGAGACCCAGTACTTC. Full variable domain (missing parts from reference TRBV28 and TRBJ2-5): DVKVTQSSRYLVKRTGEKVFLECVQDMDHENMFWYRQDPGLGLRLIYFSYDVKMKEKGDIPEGYSVSREKKERFSLILESASTNQTSMYLCASSSSDRGRETQYFGPGTRLLVL.

As concerns this clone: The junction shows a germline mismatch at one end, possibly a read error. The V gene is TRBV5-1, the J gene TRBJ1-2, with 9 positions matching TRBD1. Germline CDR1 reads SGHRS; CDR2 reads YFSETQ. This CDR3 has 15 amino acids. The CDR3 region has the DNA TGCGCCAGCGGCTTTGTGGGACAGGGAGACTATGGCTACACCTTC. This sequence encodes CASGFVGQGDYGYTF.

In the case of this clone: The same CDR3 can be traced to other DNA sequences in this sample. The chain recombines TRBV19 with TRBJ2-1; D may match TRBD1 or TRBD2 (5 bases each). This CDR3 region has 13 residues. Germline CDR1 reads LNHDA; CDR2 reads SQIVND (reference sequence). Trimming removed 3 bases at V and 10 bases at J, with 13 bases between. This CDR3 reads CASSIRPGREQFF. In nucleotides, the CDR3 is TGTGCCAGTAGTATCCGACCGGGACGGGAGCAGTTCTTC.

J is TRBJ2-1 and V is TRBV19, with D tentatively TRBD2 (6 bases). Deletions cut 8 bases from V and 0 bases from J, with 17 bases between. The length of the CDR3 is 16 residues. Germline CDR1 and CDR2: LNHDA and SQIVND (reference sequence). The CDR3 coding sequence is TGTGCCAGTGGTGTGGTTAGCGGAAGCTCCTACAATGAGCAGTTCTTC. Amino acids: CASGVVSGSSYNEQFF.

V usage is TRBV7-9 and J usage is TRBJ2-5; D might be TRBD2 (6 bases). V shed 5 bases and J shed 3 bases, with 16 bases lying between them. Germline lookup yields CDR1 SEHNR and CDR2 FQNEAQ (reference sequence). The CDR3 contains 15 residues. CDR3 residues: CASSLTSFGEETQYF. The CDR3, as DNA: TGTGCCAGCAGCCTGACTAGTTTTGGGGAAGAGACCCAGTACTTC.

The chain couples TRBV28 to TRBJ1-1, with 7 positions matching TRBD1. The V gene's germline CDR1 is MDHEN and CDR2 SYDVKM. The CDR3 runs 15 residues. V was pared by 1 base and J by 6 bases, with 8 bases of the junction left unmatched. CDR3 protein: CASSLYRGAPPEAFF. The CDR3 region has the DNA TGTGCCAGCAGTTTATACAGGGGCGCGCCTCCTGAAGCTTTCTTT.

J is TRBJ2-7 and V is TRBV28, with 7 bases fitting TRBD2. The germline CDR1 and CDR2 sequences are MDHEN and SYDVKM. J gave up 4 bases and V 5 bases, and 5 bases lay outside the gene matches. There are 13 residues in the CDR3. The CDR3 DNA is TGTGCCAGCAGTCTCCCCGGGGGGTACGAGCAGTACTTC. As protein: CASSLPGGYEQYF.

V usage is TRBV7-9 and J usage is TRBJ2-1; 8 bases fit TRBD1. The V gene's germline CDR1 is SEHNR and CDR2 FQNEAQ (reference sequence). V dropped 2 bases and J dropped 4; count of bases not matched to a gene: 1. The CDR3 totals 14 residues. The CDR3 loop is CASSLRTGYNEQFF. DNA of the CDR3: TGTGCCAGCAGCTTAAGGACAGGGTACAATGAGCAGTTCTTC.

The rearrangement links TRBV27 to TRBJ2-1; D may correspond to TRBD1 or TRBD2 (6 bases each). This CDR3 has 16 residues. Germline-derived CDR1 and CDR2 are MNHEY and SMNVEV (reference sequence). The V gene lost 6 bases and the J gene lost 3 bases, with 18 bases spanning the gap. CDR3 DNA sequence: TGTGCCAGCAGGATTAGGGGGGTTTGGGGCTACAATGAGCAGTTCTTC. Its protein is CASRIRGVWGYNEQFF.

The chain couples TRBV27 to TRBJ2-7; 7 positions match TRBD1. Germline V gene lookup returns CDR1 MNHEY and CDR2 SMNVEV (reference sequence). This CDR3 region has 15 residues. V was clipped by 8 bases and J by 0 bases; unmatched bases: 10. The CDR3 protein is CASREDRSFSYEQYF. The CDR3 coding sequence is TGTGCCAGCCGCGAGGACAGGTCCTTCTCCTACGAGCAGTACTTC.

The rearrangement uses TRBV13 and TRBJ1-3, with D possibly TRBD1 on 6 matching bases. Trimming took off 4 bases at V and 0 bases at J, with 13 bases between the two ends. The CDR3 consists of 16 residues. Germline CDR1 and CDR2: PRHDT and FYEKMQ (reference sequence). CDR3 region: CASSSGVSNSGNTIYF. Written as DNA, the CDR3 is TGTGCCAGCAGCTCAGGGGTCTCCAACTCTGGAAACACCATATATTTT. The variable domain in full, with the rest retrieved from reference TRBV13 and TRBJ1-3, is AAGVIQSPRHLIKEKRETATLKCYPIPRHDTVYWYQQGPGQDPQFLISFYEKMQSDKGSIPDRFSAQQFSDYHSELNMSSLELGDSALYFCASSSGVSNSGNTIYFGEGSWLTVV.

The chain employs TRBV7-9 and TRBJ2-7, with 8 positions matching TRBD2. Germline lookup yields CDR1 SEHNR and CDR2 FQNEAQ (reference sequence). The CDR3 is 15 residues long. With V trimmed by 10 bases and J by 5 bases, 16 bases remained unmatched. CDR3 coding DNA: TGTGCCACCGAGATACGGGCGGGGGGCTCGGACGAGCAGTACTTC. Amino acids: CATEIRAGGSDEQYF.

As to this clone: The sample contains more than one DNA sequence encoding this CDR3. V and J are TRBV15 and TRBJ1-3; the D gene is possibly TRBD1 (5 bases). V was pared by 3 bases and J by 0 bases, with 6 bases between. CDR1 is LNHNV, CDR2 YYDKDF, per germline (reference sequence). CDR3 size: 14 residues. The CDR3 region is CATSRGDSGNTIYF. CDR3 DNA sequence: TGTGCCACCAGCAGGGGGGACTCTGGAAACACCATATATTTT.

The chain joins TRBV6-5 to TRBJ2-1, with 7 bases fitting TRBD1. V was clipped by 6 bases and J by 6 bases; unmatched bases: 11. The length of the CDR3 is 15 residues. CDR1 and CDR2 (germline): MNHEY, SVGAGI. The CDR3 DNA is TGTGCCAGCAGCCCTGACAGGGTAGGTGGCAATGAGCAGTTCTTC. Translating it yields CASSPDRVGGNEQFF.

The rearrangement links TRBV27 to TRBJ1-4; 8 bases are a match to TRBD1. Germline trimming cut 5 bases from V and 7 bases from J; bases unmatched to any gene: 9. The CDR3 has 15 residues. Germline V lookup: CDR1 MNHEY, CDR2 SMNVEV (reference sequence). In DNA, the CDR3 is TGTGCCAGCAGTGTCTGGACAGGGCAAGGTGAAAAACTGTTTTTT. Residues: CASSVWTGQGEKLFF.

The chain recombines TRBV4-2 with TRBJ2-3, with 8 bases aligning to TRBD1. Germline lookup yields CDR1 LGHNA and CDR2 YNFKEQ. The J segment lost 6 bases and the V segment lost 4 bases, leaving 6 bases of the junction unmatched. This CDR3 comprises 14 residues. CDR3 DNA: TGTGCCAGCAGCCCCGGACAGGGTCAGGATACGCAGTATTTT. Residues: CASSPGQGQDTQYF.

This chain links TRBV10-2 with TRBJ2-2; 10 bases match TRBD2. Trimming cost V 8 bases and J 5 bases; bases outside gene matches: 2. From germline, CDR1 is WSHSY and CDR2 SAAADI. There are 13 residues in the CDR3. The CDR3 reads CASATSGTGELFF. CDR3 coding DNA: TGCGCCAGCGCGACTAGCGGGACCGGGGAGCTGTTTTTT.